These T cell receptor beta chains were read from a single sample in a study of immune heterogeneity within non-small cell lung tumors. One entry per CDR3 protein, called by TCRdb with MiXCR from the multiplex PCR reads. The sample lists about 12,000 distinct CDR3 sequences, about 22% seen once, with about 4.5% in the top ten. Input material: lung tumor tissue. These receptors all stem from a man aged 60 to 69 with non-small cell lung cancer. Both conserved end residues are part of each CDR3. Each record gives: V gene, J gene, CDR3 protein.

V: TRBV4-1
J: TRBJ2-7
CDR3: CASSQSTGAPLFEQYF

V: TRBV19
J: TRBJ1-5
CDR3: CASSIWGGNQPQHF

V: TRBV19
J: TRBJ2-1
CDR3: CASSIDRTSARRDNEQFF

V: TRBV19
J: TRBJ2-1
CDR3: CASSPLRDKGNEQFF

V: TRBV20-1
J: TRBJ1-2
CDR3: CSARDSQKNYGYTF

V: TRBV15
J: TRBJ2-3
CDR3: CATSKPTGEGWTDTQYF

V: TRBV10-3
J: TRBJ2-1
CDR3: CAISDGNEQFF

V: TRBV29-1
J: TRBJ2-7
CDR3: CSVDTRGSYEQYF

V: TRBV7-8
J: TRBJ1-2
CDR3: CASSLRGRGNYGYTF

V: TRBV5-1
J: TRBJ1-1
CDR3: CASRVGENTEAFF

V: TRBV29-1
J: NA
CDR3: CSVGGGTQYF

V: TRBV5-1
J: TRBJ2-4
CDR3: CASSFAGGGTDIQYF

V: TRBV5-8
J: TRBJ1-1
CDR3: CASSVTATVVNTEAFF

V: TRBV27
J: TRBJ2-2
CDR3: CASSSGRRNTGELFF

V: TRBV28
J: TRBJ1-1
CDR3: CASSLRQGDTEAFF

V: TRBV13
J: TRBJ2-3
CDR3: CASSSSAVIAGTSTDTQYF

V: TRBV28
J: TRBJ1-1
CDR3: CASSPTGKGDAEAFF

V: TRBV19
J: TRBJ1-5
CDR3: CASSVRGAEPQHF

V: TRBV10-3
J: TRBJ2-7
CDR3: CAISENYEQYF

V: TRBV12-3/TRBV12-4
J: TRBJ1-4
CDR3: CASSLDRGEKLFF

V: TRBV28
J: TRBJ1-2
CDR3: CASSPRTGASLDNGYTF

V: TRBV6-1
J: TRBJ1-2
CDR3: CASMQGGNYGYTF

V: TRBV11-3
J: TRBJ1-4
CDR3: CASSYKRTGGLEGLFF

V: TRBV5-1
J: TRBJ1-3
CDR3: CASSPGTGPSGNTIYF

V: TRBV28
J: TRBJ2-3
CDR3: CAISDGNTDTQYF

V: TRBV27
J: TRBJ1-1
CDR3: CVSSAGTGGGGAFF

V: TRBV19
J: TRBJ1-6
CDR3: CASSISGAVGNSPLHF

V: TRBV12-3/TRBV12-4
J: TRBJ1-2
CDR3: CASSSTGLRGYTF

V: TRBV11-2
J: TRBJ2-2
CDR3: CASSLDRIDTGELFF

V: TRBV7-9
J: TRBJ2-5
CDR3: CASSGTRETQYF

V: TRBV5-1
J: TRBJ1-4
CDR3: CASSPTGQGAEKLFF

V: TRBV29-1
J: TRBJ2-2
CDR3: CSGYRGQNTGELFF

V: TRBV28
J: TRBJ1-3
CDR3: CASSLTGAGGNTIYF

V: TRBV2
J: TRBJ2-7
CDR3: CASMGQGDLQYF

V: TRBV20-1
J: TRBJ1-4
CDR3: CSARGRGEKLFF

V: TRBV19
J: TRBJ1-5
CDR3: CASKQVSYSNQPQHF

V: TRBV7-9
J: TRBJ1-1
CDR3: CASSLSVGTEAFF

V: TRBV12-3/TRBV12-4
J: TRBJ2-5
CDR3: CASTHSGRNEETQYF

V: TRBV19
J: TRBJ1-1
CDR3: CASKKQVNTEAFF

V: TRBV27
J: TRBJ2-7
CDR3: CARVEPGQSIYEQYF

V: TRBV6-5
J: TRBJ2-3
CDR3: CARSFYPQGHSTDTQYF

V: TRBV30
J: TRBJ2-3
CDR3: CAWSVRTSRTDTQYF

V: TRBV12-3/TRBV12-4
J: TRBJ2-3
CDR3: CASSFRLAGGSDTQYF

V: TRBV4-1
J: TRBJ1-4
CDR3: CASTRSTNEKLFF

V: TRBV7-9
J: TRBJ1-1
CDR3: CASSLFQGEAFF

V: TRBV6-1
J: TRBJ1-6
CDR3: CASSYFPSLGGSSPLHF

V: TRBV7-9
J: TRBJ2-1
CDR3: CASSPTDRGPYNEQFF

V: TRBV4-2
J: TRBJ2-1
CDR3: CASSQIDGTSENEQFF

V: TRBV29-1
J: TRBJ2-5
CDR3: CSVVGLAGGQGETQCF

V: TRBV11-2
J: TRBJ1-5
CDR3: CASSPAGVNQPQHF

V: TRBV5-6
J: TRBJ2-7
CDR3: CASSLVAAEQYF

V: TRBV20-1
J: TRBJ2-7
CDR3: CSVRTIDYEQYF

V: TRBV9
J: TRBJ2-7
CDR3: CASSVRVSSEQYF

V: TRBV5-1
J: TRBJ2-6
CDR3: CASSLGRAGYSGANVLTF

V: TRBV11-2
J: TRBJ1-1
CDR3: CASSLGLSAFF

V: TRBV19
J: TRBJ2-7
CDR3: CASSVGTASYGQYF

V: TRBV18
J: TRBJ1-1
CDR3: CASSPRATEAFF

V: TRBV5-1
J: TRBJ1-3
CDR3: CASSLEGRAAGNTIYF

V: TRBV25-1
J: TRBJ2-5
CDR3: CASSDLRQAQGGTQYF

V: TRBV20-1
J: TRBJ2-1
CDR3: CSAETSAKYNEQFF